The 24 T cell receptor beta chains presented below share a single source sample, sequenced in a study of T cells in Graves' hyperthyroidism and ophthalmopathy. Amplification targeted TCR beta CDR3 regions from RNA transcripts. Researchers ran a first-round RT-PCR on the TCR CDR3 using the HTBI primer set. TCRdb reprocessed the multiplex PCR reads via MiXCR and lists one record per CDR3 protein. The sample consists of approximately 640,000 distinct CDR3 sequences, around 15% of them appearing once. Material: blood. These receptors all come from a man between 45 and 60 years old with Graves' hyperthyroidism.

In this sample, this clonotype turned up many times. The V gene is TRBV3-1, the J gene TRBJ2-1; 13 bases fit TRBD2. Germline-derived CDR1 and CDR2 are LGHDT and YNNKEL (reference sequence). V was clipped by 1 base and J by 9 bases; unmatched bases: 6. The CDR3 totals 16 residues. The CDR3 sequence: CASSQGPGLAGVEQFF. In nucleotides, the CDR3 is TGTGCCAGCAGCCAAGGTCCCGGACTAGCGGGAGTTGAGCAGTTCTTC.

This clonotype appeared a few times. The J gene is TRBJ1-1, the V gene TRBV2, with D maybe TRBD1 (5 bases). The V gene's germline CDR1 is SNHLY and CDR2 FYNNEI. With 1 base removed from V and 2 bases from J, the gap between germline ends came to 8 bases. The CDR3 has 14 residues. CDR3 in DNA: TGTGCCAGCAGTGAAGTAGGGGTTAACACTGAAGCTTTCTTT. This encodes CASSEVGVNTEAFF.

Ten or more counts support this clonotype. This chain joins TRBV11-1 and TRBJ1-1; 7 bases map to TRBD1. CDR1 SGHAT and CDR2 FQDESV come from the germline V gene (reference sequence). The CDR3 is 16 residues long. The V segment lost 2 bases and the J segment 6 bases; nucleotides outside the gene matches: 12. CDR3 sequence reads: CASSLKPPGQIAEAFF. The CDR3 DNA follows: TGTGCCAGCAGCTTAAAGCCCCCGGGACAGATCGCTGAAGCTTTCTTT. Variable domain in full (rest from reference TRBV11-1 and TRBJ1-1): EAEVAQSPRYKITEKSQAVAFWCDPISGHATLYWYRQILGQGPELLVQFQDESVVDDSQLPKDRFSAERLKGVDSTLKIQPAELGDSAMYLCASSLKPPGQIAEAFFGQGTRLTVV.

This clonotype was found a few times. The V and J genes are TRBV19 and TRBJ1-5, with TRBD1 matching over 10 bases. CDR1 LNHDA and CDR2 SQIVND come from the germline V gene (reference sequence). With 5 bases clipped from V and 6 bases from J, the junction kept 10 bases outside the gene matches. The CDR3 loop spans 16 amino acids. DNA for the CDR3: TGTGCCAGTAGTCCGGGGGGACAGGGGACGAGTCAGCCCCAGCATTTT. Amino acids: CASSPGGQGTSQPQHF.

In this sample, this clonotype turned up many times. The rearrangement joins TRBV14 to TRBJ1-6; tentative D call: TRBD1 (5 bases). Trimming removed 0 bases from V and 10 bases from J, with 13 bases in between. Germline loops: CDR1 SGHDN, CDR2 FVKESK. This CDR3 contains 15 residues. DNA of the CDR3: TGTGCCAGCAGCCAAGATGGGGGATTGGAGTCACCCCTCCACTTT. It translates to CASSQDGGLESPLHF.

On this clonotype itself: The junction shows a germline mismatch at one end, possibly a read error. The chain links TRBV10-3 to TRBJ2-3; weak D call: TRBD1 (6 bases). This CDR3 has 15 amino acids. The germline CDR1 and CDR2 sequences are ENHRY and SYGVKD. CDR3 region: CATTRGGAMTGTQYF. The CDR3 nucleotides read TGTGCCACCACCCGAGGGGGAGCGATGACAGGTACGCAGTATTTT.

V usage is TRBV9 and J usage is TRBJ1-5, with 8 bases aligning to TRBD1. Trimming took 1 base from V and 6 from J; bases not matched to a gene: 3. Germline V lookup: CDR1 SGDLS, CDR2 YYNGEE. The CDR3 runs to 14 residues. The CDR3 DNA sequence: TGTGCCAGCAGCGTACAGGGGGCGGGTCAGCCCCAGCATTTT. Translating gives CASSVQGAGQPQHF.

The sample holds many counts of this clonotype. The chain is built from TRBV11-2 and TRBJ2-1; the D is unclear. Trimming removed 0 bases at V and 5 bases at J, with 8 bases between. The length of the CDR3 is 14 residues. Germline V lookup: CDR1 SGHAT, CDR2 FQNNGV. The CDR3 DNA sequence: TGTGCCAGCAGCTTAGATCGTGCGGACAATGAGCAGTTCTTC. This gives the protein CASSLDRADNEQFF.

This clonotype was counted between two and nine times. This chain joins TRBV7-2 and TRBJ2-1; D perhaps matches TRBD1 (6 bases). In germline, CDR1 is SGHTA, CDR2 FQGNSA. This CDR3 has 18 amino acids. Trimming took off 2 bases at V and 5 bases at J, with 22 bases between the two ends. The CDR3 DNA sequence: TGTGCCAGCAGCTTAATCATCCCCAGGGGTCTTTCAGACAATGAGCAGTTCTTC. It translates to CASSLIIPRGLSDNEQFF.

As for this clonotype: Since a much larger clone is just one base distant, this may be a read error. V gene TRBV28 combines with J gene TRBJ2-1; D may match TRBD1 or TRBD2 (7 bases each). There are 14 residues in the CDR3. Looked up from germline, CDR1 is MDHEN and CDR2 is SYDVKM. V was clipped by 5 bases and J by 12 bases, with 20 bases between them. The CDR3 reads CASSRPTGRDGQFF. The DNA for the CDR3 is TGTGCCAGCAGTCGCCCGACAGGGAGGGATGGGCAGTTCTTC.

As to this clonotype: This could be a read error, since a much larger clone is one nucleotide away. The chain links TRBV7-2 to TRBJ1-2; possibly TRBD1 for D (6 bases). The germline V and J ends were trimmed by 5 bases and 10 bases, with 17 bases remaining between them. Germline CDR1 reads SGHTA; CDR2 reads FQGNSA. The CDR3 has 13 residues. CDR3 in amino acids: CASSQSTGNDYTF. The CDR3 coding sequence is TGTGCCAGCAGCCAGTCCACAGGGAATGACTACACCTTC. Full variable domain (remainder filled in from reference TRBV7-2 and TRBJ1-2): GAGVSQSPSNKVTEKGKDVELRCDPISGHTALYWYRQSLGQGLEFLIYFQGNSAPDKSGLPSDRFSAERTGGSVSTLTIQRTQQEDSAVYLCASSQSTGNDYTFGSGTRLTVV.

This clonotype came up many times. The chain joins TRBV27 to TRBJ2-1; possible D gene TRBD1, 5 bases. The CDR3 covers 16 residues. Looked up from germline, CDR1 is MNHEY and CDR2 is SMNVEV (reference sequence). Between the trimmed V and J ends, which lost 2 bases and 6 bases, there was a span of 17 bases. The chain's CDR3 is CASSLGANLLSNEQFF. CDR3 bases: TGTGCCAGCAGTTTAGGGGCAAACCTCCTAAGCAATGAGCAGTTCTTC.

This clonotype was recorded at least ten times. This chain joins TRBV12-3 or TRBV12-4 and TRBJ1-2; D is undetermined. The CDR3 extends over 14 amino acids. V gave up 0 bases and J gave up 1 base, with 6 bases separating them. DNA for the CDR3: TGTGCCAGCAGTTTAGCAGGAGTTAACTATGGCTACACCTTC. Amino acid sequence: CASSLAGVNYGYTF.

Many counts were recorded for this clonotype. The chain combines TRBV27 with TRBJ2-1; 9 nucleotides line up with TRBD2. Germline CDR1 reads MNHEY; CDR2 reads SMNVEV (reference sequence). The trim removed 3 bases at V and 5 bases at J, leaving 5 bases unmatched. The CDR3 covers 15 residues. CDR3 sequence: CASSFASGTDNEQFF. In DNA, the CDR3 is TGTGCCAGCAGTTTCGCTAGCGGGACGGACAATGAGCAGTTCTTC.

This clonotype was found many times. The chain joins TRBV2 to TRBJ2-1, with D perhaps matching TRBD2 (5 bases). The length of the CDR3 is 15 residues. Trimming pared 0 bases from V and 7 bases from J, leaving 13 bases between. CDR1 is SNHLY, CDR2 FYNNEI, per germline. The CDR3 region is CASSEAFQRNNEQFF. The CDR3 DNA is TGTGCCAGCAGTGAAGCGTTCCAGCGGAATAATGAGCAGTTCTTC.

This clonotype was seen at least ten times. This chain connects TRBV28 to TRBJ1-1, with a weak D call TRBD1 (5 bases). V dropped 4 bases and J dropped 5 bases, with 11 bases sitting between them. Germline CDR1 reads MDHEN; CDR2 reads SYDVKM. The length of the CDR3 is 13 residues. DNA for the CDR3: TGTGCCAGCAGTTCAGGGTGGATGACTGAAGCTTTCTTT. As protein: CASSSGWMTEAFF.

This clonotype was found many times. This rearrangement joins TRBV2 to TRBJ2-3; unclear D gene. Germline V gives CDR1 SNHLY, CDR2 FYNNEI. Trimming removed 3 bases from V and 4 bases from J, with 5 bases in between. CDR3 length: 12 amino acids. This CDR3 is CASSDYSDTQYF. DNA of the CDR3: TGTGCCAGCAGTGACTATTCAGATACGCAGTATTTT.

The DNA of the CDR3 is TGTGCCAGCTCTCGAGACACAGAAGGCACTGAAGCTTTCTTT. Its protein is CASSRDTEGTEAFF. This rearrangement joins TRBV18 to TRBJ1-1; no definite D call. CDR1 is KGHSH and CDR2 is LQKENI in the germline V gene. Trimming shortened V by 6 bases and J by 4 bases, and 15 bases separated the two germline ends. CDR3 length: 14 amino acids.

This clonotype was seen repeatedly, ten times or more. The CDR3 DNA is TGTGCCAGTAGTATTCTTGGGGCGCGGGATGAAGCTTTCTTT. It specifies CASSILGARDEAFF. V and J are TRBV19 and TRBJ1-1; D possibly corresponds to TRBD1 (5 bases). Germline CDR1 LNHDA, CDR2 SQIVND (reference sequence). The CDR3 loop spans 14 amino acids. V was clipped by 3 bases and J by 7 bases, with 15 bases between them.

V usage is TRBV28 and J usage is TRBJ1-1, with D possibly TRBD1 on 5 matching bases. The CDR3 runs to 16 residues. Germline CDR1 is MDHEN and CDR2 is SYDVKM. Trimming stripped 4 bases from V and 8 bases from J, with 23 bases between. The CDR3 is CASSSRGDWEVSEAFF. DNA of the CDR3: TGTGCCAGCAGTTCAAGAGGGGACTGGGAGGTGTCGGAAGCTTTCTTT.

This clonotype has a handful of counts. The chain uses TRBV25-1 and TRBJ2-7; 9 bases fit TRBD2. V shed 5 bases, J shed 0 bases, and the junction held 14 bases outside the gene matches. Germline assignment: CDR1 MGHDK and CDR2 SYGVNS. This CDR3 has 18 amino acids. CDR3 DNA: TGTGCCAGCAGTTCCTCCCGGACTAGGCGGGAGGGCTCCTACGAGCAGTACTTC. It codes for CASSSSRTRREGSYEQYF.

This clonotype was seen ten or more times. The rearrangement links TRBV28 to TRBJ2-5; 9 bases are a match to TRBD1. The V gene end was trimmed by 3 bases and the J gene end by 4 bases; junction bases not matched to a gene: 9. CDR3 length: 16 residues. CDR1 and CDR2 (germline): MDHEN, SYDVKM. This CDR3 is CASSFSRTGARETQYF. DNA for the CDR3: TGTGCCAGCAGTTTCAGCAGGACAGGGGCCCGAGAGACCCAGTACTTC.

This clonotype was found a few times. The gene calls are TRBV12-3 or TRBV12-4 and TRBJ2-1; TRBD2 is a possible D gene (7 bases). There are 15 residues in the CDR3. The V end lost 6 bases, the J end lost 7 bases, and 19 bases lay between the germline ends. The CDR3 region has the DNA TGTGCCAGCAGGGCTAGGGGGGGCGAAGTAAATGAGCAGTTCTTC. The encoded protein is CASRARGGEVNEQFF.

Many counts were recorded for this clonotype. The CDR3 spells CASKTYSGSVSYEQYF. The CDR3 DNA reads as TGTGCCAGCAAGACCTACAGCGGGAGTGTGTCCTACGAGCAGTACTTC. The V call is TRBV28, the J call TRBJ2-7; 8 bases match TRBD2. This CDR3 has 16 amino acids. Germline values: CDR1 MDHEN, CDR2 SYDVKM. Trimming at V came to 7 bases and at J to 1 base, leaving 12 bases not matched to a gene.